This T cell receptor (beta chain) comes out of a study of regulatory T cells in long-lasting Graves disease. The time point denotes: newly diagnosed GD, antithyroid drugs for less than 3 months. From PBMCs, RNA was extracted and then used to make the TCR library. Note on this clonotype: Its target is not known.

Germline CDR1 reads LNHNV; CDR2 reads YYDKDF (reference sequence). The CDR3 has 17 residues. J was trimmed by 0 bases and V by 0 bases; bases with no gene match: 6. Assembly of TCR beta libraries relied on iRepertoire HTBI primers together with Arm-PCR of CDR3 regions. A single record per CDR3 protein comes from TCRdb applying MiXCR to the multiplex PCR reads. Of roughly 420,000 distinct CDR3 sequences listed, about 15% were seen once; the top ten hold 20% to 25%. Findings of the study overall: Peripheral blood was the sole material, not thyroid tissue. Segments TRBV28, TRBJ1-2 and TRBJ2-5 showed preferential usage in persistent disease.

The data also belong to a second study, concerning T cells in Graves' hyperthyroidism and ophthalmopathy. That work contributes: Blood held most thyroid clonotypes expanded above 0.001 frequency.

This chain connects TRBV15 to TRBJ2-3; TRBD2 agrees at 7 bases. Sequenced here: peripheral blood mononuclear cells (PBMCs), sampled at new diagnosis, from a patient treated with antithyroid drugs. The sequence derives from a woman aged 18-29 years with Graves disease. This CDR3 reads CATSRDPTSISTDTQYF. CDR3 DNA sequence: TGTGCCACCAGCAGAGATCCGACTAGCATTAGCACAGATACGCAGTATTTT.